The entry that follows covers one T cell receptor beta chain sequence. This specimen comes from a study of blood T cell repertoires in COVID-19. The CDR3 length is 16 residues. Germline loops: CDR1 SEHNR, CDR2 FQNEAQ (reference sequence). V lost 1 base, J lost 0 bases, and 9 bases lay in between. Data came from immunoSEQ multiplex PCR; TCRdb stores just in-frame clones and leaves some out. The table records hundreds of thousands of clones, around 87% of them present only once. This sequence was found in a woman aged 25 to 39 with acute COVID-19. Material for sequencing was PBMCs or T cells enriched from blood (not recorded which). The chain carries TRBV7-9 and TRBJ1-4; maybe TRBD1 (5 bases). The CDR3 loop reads CASSLVLDTTNEKLFF. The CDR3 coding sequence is TGTGCCAGCAGCTTAGTTTTGGACACAACTAATGAAAAACTGTTTTTT.